Sequencing of this T cell receptor (beta chain) was carried out in a study of cytomegalovirus exposure and HLA in healthy donors. The PCR ran on 60 Vbeta and 13 Jbeta primers. Produced via immunoSEQ multiplex PCR; TCRdb's table is partial and in-frame only. Among 150,000 to 200,000 clones listed, around 74% were seen once. V was cut by 1 base and J by 6 bases, with 10 bases left in between. Germline V gives CDR1 SEHNR, CDR2 FQNEAQ (reference sequence). The CDR3 runs to 15 residues. Study-level points and caveats: An analysis done earlier found most TCR beta V segments productive about 90% or about 30% of the time. In vitro assays verified that three CMV-associated chains recognized CMV antigens specifically.

Details on this clone: Antigen specificity is unknown.

The chain combines TRBV7-9 with TRBJ1-6, with D possibly being TRBD1 (5 bases). The sequenced sample consisted of PBMCs. The source of this sequence is a woman in her twenties or thirties in good health and CMV-seronegative. The CDR3: CASSLEAGVNSPLHF. The CDR3 DNA is TGTGCCAGCAGCTTAGAAGCGGGGGTTAATTCACCCCTCCACTTT.